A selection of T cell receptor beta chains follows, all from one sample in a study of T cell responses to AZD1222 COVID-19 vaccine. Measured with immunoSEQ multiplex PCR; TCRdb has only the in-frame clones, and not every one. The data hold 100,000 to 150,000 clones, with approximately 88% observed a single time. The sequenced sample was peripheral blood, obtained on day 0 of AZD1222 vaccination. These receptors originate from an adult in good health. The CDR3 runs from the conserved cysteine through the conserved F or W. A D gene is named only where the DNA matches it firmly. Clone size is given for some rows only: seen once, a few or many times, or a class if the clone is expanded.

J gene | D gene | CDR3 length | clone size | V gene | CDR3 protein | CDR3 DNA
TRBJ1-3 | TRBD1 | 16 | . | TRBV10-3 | CAISELGTASGNTIYF | TGTGCCATCAGTGAACTTGGGACAGCCTCTGGAAACACCATATATTTT
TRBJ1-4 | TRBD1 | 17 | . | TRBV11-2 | CASSLRQGTATNEKLFF | TGTGCCAGCAGCTTAAGACAGGGGACCGCAACTAATGAAAAACTGTTTTTT
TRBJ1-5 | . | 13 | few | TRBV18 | CASEAGLEEPQHF | TGTGCCAGCGAAGCGGGACTCGAGGAGCCCCAGCATTTT
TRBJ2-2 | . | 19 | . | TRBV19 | CASTPKFFATGMNTGELFF | TGTGCCAGTACCCCCAAGTTTTTTGCGACAGGAATGAACACCGGGGAGCTGTTTTTT
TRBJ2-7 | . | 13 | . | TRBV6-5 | CASSYSQAYEQYF | TGTGCCAGCAGTTACTCGCAGGCTTACGAGCAGTACTTC
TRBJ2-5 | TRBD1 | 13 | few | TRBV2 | CASSVDRAETQYF | TGTGCCAGCAGTGTGGACAGGGCAGAGACCCAGTACTTC
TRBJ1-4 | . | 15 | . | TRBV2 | CASNDGQGRSEKLFF | TGTGCCAGCAACGACGGCCAGGGTCGGAGTGAAAAACTGTTTTTT
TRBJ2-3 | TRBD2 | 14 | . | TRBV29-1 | CSGTAGEVTDTQYF | TGCAGCGGAACAGCGGGGGAGGTGACAGATACGCAGTATTTT
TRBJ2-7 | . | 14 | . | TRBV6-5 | CASSSDGENYEQYF | TGTGCCAGCAGTTCCGACGGAGAGAACTACGAGCAGTACTTC
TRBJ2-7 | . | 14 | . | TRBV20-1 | CSASGGAQNYEQYF | TGCAGTGCTAGTGGAGGGGCCCAGAACTACGAGCAGTACTTC
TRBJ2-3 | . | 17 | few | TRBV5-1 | CASSLRALGVSTDTQYF | TGCGCCAGCAGCCTCCGGGCCCTTGGGGTTAGCACAGATACGCAGTATTTT
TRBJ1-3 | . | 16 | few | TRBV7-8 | CASSLGPPGPGNTIYF | TGTGCCAGCAGCTTGGGGCCCCCCGGACCTGGAAACACCATATATTTT
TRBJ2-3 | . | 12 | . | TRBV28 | CASRWSGDTQYF | TGTGCCAGCAGGTGGTCCGGGGATACGCAGTATTTT
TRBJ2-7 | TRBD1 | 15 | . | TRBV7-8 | CASSLGQGTNYEQYF | TGTGCCAGCAGTCTGGGACAGGGTACCAACTACGAGCAGTACTTC
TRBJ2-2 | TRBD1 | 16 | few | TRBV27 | CASSSRGQGQIGELFF | TGTGCCAGCAGTTCACGAGGACAGGGGCAGATCGGGGAGCTGTTTTTT
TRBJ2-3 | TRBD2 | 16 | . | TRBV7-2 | CASSLFSAGGPDTQYF | TGTGCCAGCAGCTTATTCTCGGCGGGGGGGCCGGATACGCAGTATTTT
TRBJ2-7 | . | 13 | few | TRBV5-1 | CASSLRREYEQYF | TGCGCCAGCAGCTTAAGGCGAGAATACGAGCAGTACTTC
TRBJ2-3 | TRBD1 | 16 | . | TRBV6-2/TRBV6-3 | CASSYSGQGDTDTQYF | TGTGCCAGCAGTTACTCGGGACAGGGGGACACAGATACGCAGTATTTT
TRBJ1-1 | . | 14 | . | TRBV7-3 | CASSATGQNTEAFF | TGTGCCAGCAGCGCCACGGGACAGAACACTGAAGCTTTCTTT
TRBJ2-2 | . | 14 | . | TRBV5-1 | CASSFSGPTGELFF | TGCGCCAGCAGCTTTTCCGGACCCACCGGGGAGCTGTTTTTT
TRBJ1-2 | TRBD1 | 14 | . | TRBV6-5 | CASMALGQGNGYTF | TGTGCCAGCATGGCTTTGGGACAGGGAAACGGCTACACCTTC